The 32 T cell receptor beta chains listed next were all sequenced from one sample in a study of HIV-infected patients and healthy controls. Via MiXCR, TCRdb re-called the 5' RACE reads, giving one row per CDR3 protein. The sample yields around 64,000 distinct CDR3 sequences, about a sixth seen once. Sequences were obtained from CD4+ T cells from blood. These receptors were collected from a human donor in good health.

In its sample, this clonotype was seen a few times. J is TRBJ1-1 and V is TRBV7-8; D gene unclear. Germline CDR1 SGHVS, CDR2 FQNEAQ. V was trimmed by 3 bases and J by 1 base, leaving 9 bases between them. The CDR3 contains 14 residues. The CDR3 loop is CASSLTGQNTEAFF. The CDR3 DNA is TGTGCCAGCAGCTTGACCGGGCAGAACACTGAAGCTTTCTTT.

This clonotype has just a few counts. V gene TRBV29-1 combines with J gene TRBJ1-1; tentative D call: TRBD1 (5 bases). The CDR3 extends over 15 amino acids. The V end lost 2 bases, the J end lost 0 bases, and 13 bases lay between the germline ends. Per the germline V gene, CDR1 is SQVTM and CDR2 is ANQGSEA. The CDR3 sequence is CSVERAGPMNTEAFF. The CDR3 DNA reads TGCAGCGTTGAACGGGCAGGGCCCATGAACACTGAAGCTTTCTTT. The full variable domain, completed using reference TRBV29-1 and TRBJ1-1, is SAVISQKPSRDICQRGTSLTIQCQVDSQVTMMFWYRQQPGQSLTLIATANQGSEATYESGFVIDKFPISRPNLTFSTLTVSNMSPEDSSIYLCSVERAGPMNTEAFFGQGTRLTVV.

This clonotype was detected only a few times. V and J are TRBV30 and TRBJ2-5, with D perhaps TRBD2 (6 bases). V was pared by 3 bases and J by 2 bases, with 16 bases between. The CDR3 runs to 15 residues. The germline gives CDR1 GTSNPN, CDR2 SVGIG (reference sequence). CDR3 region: CAWRFQWDFQETQYF. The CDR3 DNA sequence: TGTGCCTGGAGGTTCCAGTGGGACTTTCAAGAGACCCAGTACTTC.

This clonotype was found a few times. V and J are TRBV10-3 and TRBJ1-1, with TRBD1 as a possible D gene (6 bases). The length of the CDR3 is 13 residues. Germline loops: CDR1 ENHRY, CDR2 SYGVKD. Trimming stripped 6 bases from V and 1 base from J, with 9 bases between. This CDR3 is CAIRHRENTEAFF. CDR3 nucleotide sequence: TGTGCCATCAGGCACAGGGAGAACACTGAAGCTTTCTTT.

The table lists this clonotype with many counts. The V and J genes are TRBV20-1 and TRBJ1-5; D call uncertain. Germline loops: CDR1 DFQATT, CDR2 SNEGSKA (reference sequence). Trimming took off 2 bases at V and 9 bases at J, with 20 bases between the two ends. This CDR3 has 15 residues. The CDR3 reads CSARSDLQRAGPQHF. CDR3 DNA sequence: TGCAGTGCTAGAAGCGATTTACAAAGGGCAGGGCCCCAGCATTTT.

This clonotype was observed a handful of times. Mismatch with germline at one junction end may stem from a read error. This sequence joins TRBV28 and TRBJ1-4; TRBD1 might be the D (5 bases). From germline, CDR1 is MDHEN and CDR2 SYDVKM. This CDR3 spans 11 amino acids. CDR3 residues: CASSHWDRVSF. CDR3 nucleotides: TGTGCCAGCAGTCATTGGGACCGGGTCTCTTTT.

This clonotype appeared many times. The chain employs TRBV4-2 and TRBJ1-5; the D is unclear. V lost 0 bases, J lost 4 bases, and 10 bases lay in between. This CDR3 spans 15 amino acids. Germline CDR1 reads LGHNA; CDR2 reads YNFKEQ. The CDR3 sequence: CASSQEEERNQPQHF. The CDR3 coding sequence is TGTGCCAGCAGCCAAGAGGAGGAGAGAAATCAGCCCCAGCATTTT.

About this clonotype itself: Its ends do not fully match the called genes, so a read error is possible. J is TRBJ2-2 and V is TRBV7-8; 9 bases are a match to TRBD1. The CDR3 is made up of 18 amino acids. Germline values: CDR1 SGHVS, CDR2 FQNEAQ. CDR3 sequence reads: CDSSKRRGQGVVAGELFF. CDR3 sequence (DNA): TGTGACAGCAGCAAACGAAGGGGACAGGGTGTCGTTGCCGGGGAGCTGTTTTTT.

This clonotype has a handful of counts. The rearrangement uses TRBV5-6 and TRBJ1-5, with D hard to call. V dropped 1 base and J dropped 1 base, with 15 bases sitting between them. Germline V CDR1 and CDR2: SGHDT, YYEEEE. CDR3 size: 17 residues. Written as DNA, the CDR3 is TGTGCCAGCAGCTTGCGTCCACAGAAATCCAGCAATCAGCCCCAGCATTTT. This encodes CASSLRPQKSSNQPQHF.

DNA for the CDR3: TGTGCCAGCAGCTTGACAGGGACTGAAGCTTTCTTT. Its protein product is CASSLTGTEAFF. The chain couples TRBV5-6 to TRBJ1-1; D possibly corresponds to TRBD1 (6 bases). Looked up from germline, CDR1 is SGHDT and CDR2 is YYEEEE. CDR3 length: 12 residues. Trimming removed 1 base from V and 5 bases from J, with 6 bases in between. Drawing the rest from reference TRBV5-6 and TRBJ1-1, the complete variable domain is DAGVTQSPTHLIKTRGQQVTLRCSPKSGHDTVSWYQQALGQGPQFIFQYYEEEERQRGNFPDRFSGHQFPNYSSELNVNALLLGDSALYLCASSLTGTEAFFGQGTRLTVV.

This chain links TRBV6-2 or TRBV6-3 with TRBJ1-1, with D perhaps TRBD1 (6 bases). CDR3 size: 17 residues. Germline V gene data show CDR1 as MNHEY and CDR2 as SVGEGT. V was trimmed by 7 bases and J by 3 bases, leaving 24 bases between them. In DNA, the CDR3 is TGTGCCAGCACCTATGGGCACGGGGGGCCTCCGGACACTGAAGCTTTCTTT. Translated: CASTYGHGGPPDTEAFF.

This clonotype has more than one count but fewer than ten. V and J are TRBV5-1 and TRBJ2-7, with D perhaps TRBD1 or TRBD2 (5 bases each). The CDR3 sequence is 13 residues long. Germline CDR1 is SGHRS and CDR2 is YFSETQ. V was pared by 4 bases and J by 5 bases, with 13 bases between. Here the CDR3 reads CASSGDLENEQYF. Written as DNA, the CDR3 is TGCGCCAGCAGCGGGGACCTAGAGAACGAGCAGTACTTC.

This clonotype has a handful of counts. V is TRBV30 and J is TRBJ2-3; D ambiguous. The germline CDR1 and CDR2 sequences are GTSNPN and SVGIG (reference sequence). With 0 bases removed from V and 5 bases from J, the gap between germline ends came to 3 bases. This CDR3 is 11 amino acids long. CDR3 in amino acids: CAWSVGDTQYF. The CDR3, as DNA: TGTGCCTGGAGTGTCGGAGATACGCAGTATTTT.

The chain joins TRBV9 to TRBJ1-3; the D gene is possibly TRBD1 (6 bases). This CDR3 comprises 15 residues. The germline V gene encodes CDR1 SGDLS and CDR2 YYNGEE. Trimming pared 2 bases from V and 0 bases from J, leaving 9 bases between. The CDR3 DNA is TGTGCCAGCAGCGTTATGGACAGCTCTGGAAACACCATATATTTT. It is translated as CASSVMDSSGNTIYF.

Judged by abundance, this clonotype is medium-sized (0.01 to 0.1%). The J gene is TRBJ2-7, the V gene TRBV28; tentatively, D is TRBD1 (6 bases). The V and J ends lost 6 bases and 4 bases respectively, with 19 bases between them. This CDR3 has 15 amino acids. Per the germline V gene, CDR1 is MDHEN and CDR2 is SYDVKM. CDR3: CASRRGAGQLYEQYF. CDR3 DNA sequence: TGTGCCAGCAGACGGGGCGCTGGACAGTTGTACGAGCAGTACTTC.

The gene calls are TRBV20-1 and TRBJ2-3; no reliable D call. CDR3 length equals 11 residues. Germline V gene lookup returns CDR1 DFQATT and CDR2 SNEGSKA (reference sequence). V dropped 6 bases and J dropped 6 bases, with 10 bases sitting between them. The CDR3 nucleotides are TGCAGTGCGCTTCTAATGGATACGCAGTATTTT. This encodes CSALLMDTQYF.

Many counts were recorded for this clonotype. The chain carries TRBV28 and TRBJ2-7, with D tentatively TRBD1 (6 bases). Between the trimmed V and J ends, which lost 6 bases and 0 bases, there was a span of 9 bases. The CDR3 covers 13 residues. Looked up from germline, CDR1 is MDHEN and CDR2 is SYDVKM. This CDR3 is CASRGDNSYEQYF. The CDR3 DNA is TGTGCCAGCAGAGGGGACAACTCCTACGAGCAGTACTTC.

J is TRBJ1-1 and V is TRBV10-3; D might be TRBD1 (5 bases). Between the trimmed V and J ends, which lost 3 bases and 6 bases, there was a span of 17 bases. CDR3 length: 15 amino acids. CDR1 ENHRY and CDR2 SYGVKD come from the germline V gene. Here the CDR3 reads CAISDSLLGRSEAFF. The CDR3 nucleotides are TGTGCCATCAGTGATAGTCTATTGGGGCGTTCTGAAGCTTTCTTT.

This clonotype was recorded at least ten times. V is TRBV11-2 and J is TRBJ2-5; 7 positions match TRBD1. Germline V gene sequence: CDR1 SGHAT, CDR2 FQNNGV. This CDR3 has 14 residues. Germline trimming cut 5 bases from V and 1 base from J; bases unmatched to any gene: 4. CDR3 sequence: CASSPGQFQETQYF. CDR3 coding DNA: TGTGCCAGCAGCCCGGGACAGTTCCAAGAGACCCAGTACTTC. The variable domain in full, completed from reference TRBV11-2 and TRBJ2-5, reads EAGVAQSPRYKIIEKRQSVAFWCNPISGHATLYWYQQILGQGPKLLIQFQNNGVVDDSQLPKDRFSAERLKGVDSTLKIQPAKLEDSAVYLCASSPGQFQETQYFGPGTRLLVL.

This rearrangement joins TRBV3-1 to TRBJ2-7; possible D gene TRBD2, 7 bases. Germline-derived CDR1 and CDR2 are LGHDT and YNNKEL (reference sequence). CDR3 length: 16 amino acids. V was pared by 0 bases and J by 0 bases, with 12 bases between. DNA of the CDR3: TGTGCCAGCAGCCAAGATCGGGGGGCCAGCTCCTACGAGCAGTACTTC. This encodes CASSQDRGASSYEQYF.

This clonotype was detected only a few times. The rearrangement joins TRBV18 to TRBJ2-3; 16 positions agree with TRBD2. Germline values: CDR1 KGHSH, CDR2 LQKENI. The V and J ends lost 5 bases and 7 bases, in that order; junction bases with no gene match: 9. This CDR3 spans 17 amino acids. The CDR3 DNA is TGTGCCAGCTCATCTCCGGGACTAGCGGGAGGGCCGCATACGCAGTATTTT. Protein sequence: CASSSPGLAGGPHTQYF.

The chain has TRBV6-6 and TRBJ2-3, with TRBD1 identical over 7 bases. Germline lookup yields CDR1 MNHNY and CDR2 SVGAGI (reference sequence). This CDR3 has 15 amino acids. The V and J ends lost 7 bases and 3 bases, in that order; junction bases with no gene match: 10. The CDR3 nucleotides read TGTGCCAGCATTCCCTGGGGACAGCAGACAGATACGCAGTATTTT. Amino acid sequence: CASIPWGQQTDTQYF.

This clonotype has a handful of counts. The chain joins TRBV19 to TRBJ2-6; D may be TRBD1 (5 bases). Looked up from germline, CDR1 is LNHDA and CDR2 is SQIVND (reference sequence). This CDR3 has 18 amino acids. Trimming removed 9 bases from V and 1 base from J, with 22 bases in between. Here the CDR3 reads CASTPSTAVLSGANVLTF. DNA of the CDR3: TGTGCCAGCACCCCCTCGACAGCTGTCCTTTCTGGGGCCAACGTCCTGACTTTC.

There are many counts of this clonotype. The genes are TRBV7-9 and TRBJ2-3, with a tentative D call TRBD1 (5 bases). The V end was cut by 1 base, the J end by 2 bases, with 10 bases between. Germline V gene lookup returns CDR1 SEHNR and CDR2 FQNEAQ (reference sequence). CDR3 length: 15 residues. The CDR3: CASSLGQSITDTQYF. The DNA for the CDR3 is TGTGCCAGCAGCTTAGGACAGTCGATCACAGATACGCAGTATTTT.

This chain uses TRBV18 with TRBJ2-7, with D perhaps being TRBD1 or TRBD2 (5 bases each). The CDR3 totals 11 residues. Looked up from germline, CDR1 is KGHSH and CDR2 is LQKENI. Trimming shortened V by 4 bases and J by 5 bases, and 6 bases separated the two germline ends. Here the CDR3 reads CASSRGNEQYF. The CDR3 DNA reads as TGTGCCAGCTCACGGGGGAACGAGCAGTACTTC.

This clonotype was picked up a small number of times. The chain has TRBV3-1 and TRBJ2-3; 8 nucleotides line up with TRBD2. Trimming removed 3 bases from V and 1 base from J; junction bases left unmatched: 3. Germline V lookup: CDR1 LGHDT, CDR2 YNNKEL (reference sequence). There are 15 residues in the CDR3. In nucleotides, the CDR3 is TGTGCCAGCAGCCATTTAGCGGGGCGCACAGATACGCAGTATTTT. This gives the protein CASSHLAGRTDTQYF.

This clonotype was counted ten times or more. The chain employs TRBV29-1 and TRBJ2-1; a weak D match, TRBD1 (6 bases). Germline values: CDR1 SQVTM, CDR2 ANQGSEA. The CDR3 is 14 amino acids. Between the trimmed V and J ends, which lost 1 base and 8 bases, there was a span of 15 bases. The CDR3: CSVEGGLPQDEQFF. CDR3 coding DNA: TGCAGCGTTGAAGGGGGGCTCCCGCAGGATGAGCAGTTCTTC.

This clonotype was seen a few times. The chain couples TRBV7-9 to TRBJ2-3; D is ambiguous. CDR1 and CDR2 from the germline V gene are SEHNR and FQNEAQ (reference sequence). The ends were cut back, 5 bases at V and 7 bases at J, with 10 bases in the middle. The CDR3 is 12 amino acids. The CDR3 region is CASSPPANTQYF. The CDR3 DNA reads TGTGCCAGCAGCCCCCCGGCCAATACGCAGTATTTT. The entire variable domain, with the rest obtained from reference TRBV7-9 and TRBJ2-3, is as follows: DTGVSQNPRHKITKRGQNVTFRCDPISEHNRLYWYRQTLGQGPEFLTYFQNEAQLEKSRLLSDRFSAERPKGSFSTLEIQRTEQGDSAMYLCASSPPANTQYFGPGTRLTVL.

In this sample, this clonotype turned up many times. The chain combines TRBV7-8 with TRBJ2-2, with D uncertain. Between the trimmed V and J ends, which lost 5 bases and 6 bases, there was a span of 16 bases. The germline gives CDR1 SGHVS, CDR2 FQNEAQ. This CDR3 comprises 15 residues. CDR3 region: CASSAERVSSGELFF. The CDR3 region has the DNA TGTGCCAGCAGCGCAGAAAGAGTCTCGTCCGGGGAGCTGTTTTTT. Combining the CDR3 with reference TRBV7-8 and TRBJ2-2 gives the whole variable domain GAGVSQSPRYKVAKRGQDVALRCDPISGHVSLFWYQQALGQGPEFLTYFQNEAQLDKSGLPSDRFFAERPEGSVSTLKIQRTQQEDSAVYLCASSAERVSSGELFFGEGSRLTVL.

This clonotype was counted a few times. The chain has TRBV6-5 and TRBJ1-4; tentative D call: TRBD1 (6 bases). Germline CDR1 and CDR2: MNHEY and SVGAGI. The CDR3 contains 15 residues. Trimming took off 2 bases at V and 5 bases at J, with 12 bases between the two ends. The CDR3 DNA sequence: TGTGCCAGCAGTTACAGTTGGACAGAGAATGAAAAACTGTTTTTT. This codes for CASSYSWTENEKLFF.

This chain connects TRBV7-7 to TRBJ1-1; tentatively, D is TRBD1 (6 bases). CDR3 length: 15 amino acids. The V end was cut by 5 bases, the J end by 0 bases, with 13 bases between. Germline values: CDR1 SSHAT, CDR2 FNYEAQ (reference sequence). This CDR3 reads CASSRLTGLNTEAFF. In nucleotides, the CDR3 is TGTGCCAGCAGCCGGTTGACAGGACTGAACACTGAAGCTTTCTTT.

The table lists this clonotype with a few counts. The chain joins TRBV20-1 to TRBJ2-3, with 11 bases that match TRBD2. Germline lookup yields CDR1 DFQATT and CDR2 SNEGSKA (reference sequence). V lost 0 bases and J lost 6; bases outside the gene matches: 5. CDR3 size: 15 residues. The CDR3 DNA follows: TGCAGTGCTAGAGATAGCGGGAGGGCCTACGATACGCAGTATTTT. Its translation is CSARDSGRAYDTQYF.